The source of this T cell receptor (beta chain) is a study of control samples from healthy donors and cancer patients. V shed 0 bases and J shed 5 bases, with 11 bases lying between them. This CDR3 has 14 residues. In germline, CDR1 is SGHNT, CDR2 YYREEE (reference sequence). Method: immunoSEQ multiplex PCR; TCRdb's copy keeps in-frame clones and lacks some. Found here are fewer than 200,000 clones, about 90% of them singletons; the top ten hold 4.9%. The TCR comes from a woman aged 25 to 45 in good health. Sequencing was carried out using blood. This chain connects TRBV5-4 to TRBJ2-5; tentatively, D is TRBD1 (5 bases). DNA for the CDR3: TGTGCCAGCAGCTTGGAGGGGCTTTCGGAGACCCAGTACTTC. This encodes CASSLEGLSETQYF. Supplemented by reference TRBV5-4 and TRBJ2-5, the full variable domain reads ETGVTQSPTHLIKTRGQQVTLRCSSQSGHNTVSWYQQALGQGPQFIFQYYREEENGRGNFPPRFSGLQFPNYSSELNVNALELDDSALYLCASSLEGLSETQYFGPGTRLLVL.